These T cell receptor beta chains were read from a single sample in a study of OX40 agonist ivuxolimab in advanced cancers. Libraries were prepared by immunoSEQ multiplex PCR; TCRdb keeps only in-frame clonotypes and omits some of them. The sample carries around 50,000 clones, about 79% recorded once. The material was CD4+ or CD8+ T cells sorted from blood, obtained in a trial of the OX40 agonist ivuxolimab. The receptors here all came from an adult with an advanced solid tumor such as melanoma, head and neck, liver or kidney cancer. CDR3s include the opening cysteine and the closing phenylalanine or tryptophan. Fields, in order: D gene, clone size, J gene, V gene, CDR3 length, CDR3 DNA, CDR3 protein. D genes are given only for firm matches. Only some rows state a clone size, as once, few, many or a class for expanded clones.

TRBD2 - TRBJ2-3 TRBV6-1 19 TGTGCCAGCAGTAAAGGACTAGCGGGAGGGGCACTACGCACAGATACGCAGTATTTT CASSKGLAGGALRTDTQYF
- - TRBJ2-5 TRBV7-7 13 TGTGCCAGCAGCTTTGTCAGGGAAGAGACCCAGTACTTC CASSFVREETQYF
TRBD1 - TRBJ2-7 TRBV18 14 TGTGCCAGCTCACCACCGGTGGGACAGGGAGGGCAGTACTTC CASSPPVGQGGQYF
- - TRBJ1-2 TRBV6-5 13 TGTGCCAGCAGTTACCCCGAGAGATATGGCTACACCTTC CASSYPERYGYTF
- - TRBJ2-2 TRBV11-2 17 TGTGCCAGCAGCTTACGTCTTAGAAAGTCGGGTACCGGGGAGCTGTTTTTT CASSLRLRKSGTGELFF
- - TRBJ2-4 TRBV5-1 17 TGCGCCAGCAGCTGGAACCCTAGCGCGGGGCCAAAAAACATTCAGTACTTC CASSWNPSAGPKNIQYF
- - TRBJ2-2 TRBV9 15 TGTGCCAGCAGCGTAACACCCGGACGCACCGGGGAGCTGTTTTTT CASSVTPGRTGELFF
TRBD2 - TRBJ2-7 TRBV11-3 13 TGTGCCAGCAGCCCCGGGAGGGCATCCGAGCAGTACTTC CASSPGRASEQYF
TRBD2 - TRBJ2-3 TRBV9 17 TGTGCCAGCAGCGTAGACGGGAGGTTCCCTAGCACAGATACGCAGTATTTT CASSVDGRFPSTDTQYF
- - TRBJ2-1 TRBV7-6 13 TGTGCCAGCAGCCCCACGTCGGCGAATGAGCAGTTCTTC CASSPTSANEQFF
TRBD1 - TRBJ2-7 TRBV18 18 TGTGCCAGCTCAACAGCCCCTCCTGGACAGGGGAAATTAGGCGAGCAGTACTTC CASSTAPPGQGKLGEQYF
- - TRBJ2-2 TRBV15 15 TGTGCCACCAGCAGAGATGGGAGAGTGGCCGGGGAGCTGTTTTTT CATSRDGRVAGELFF
TRBD1 - TRBJ2-1 TRBV27 19 TGTGCCAGCAGTTTTCAGACAGGGGGCGAAGGGAGTCTATCCAATGAGCAGTTCTTC CASSFQTGGEGSLSNEQFF
TRBD2 - TRBJ2-3 TRBV5-4 17 TGTGCCAGCAGCGGGCCCCGCGAGGGAGCGGGGGGAGATACGCAGTATTTT CASSGPREGAGGDTQYF
TRBD2 - TRBJ2-1 TRBV18 16 TGTGCCAGCTCACCTATAATAGGACTAGCGGGCAATGAGCAGTTCTTC CASSPIIGLAGNEQFF
- - TRBJ1-5 TRBV18 15 TGTGCCAGCTCACCACAATCGGGAGGTCTTCAGCCCCAGCATTTT CASSPQSGGLQPQHF
- - TRBJ2-3 TRBV5-1 15 TGCGCCAGCAGCTTAGCACCAACTTCCACAGATACGCAGTATTTT CASSLAPTSTDTQYF
TRBD1 many TRBJ1-1 TRBV6-5 12 TGTGCCGCCGGAGGGGGCGGGACTGAAGCTTTCTTT CAAGGGGTEAFF
- - TRBJ1-6 TRBV30 17 TGTGCCTGGAGTCTATCCGTACGTCTGGGGACCAATTCACCCCTCCACTTT CAWSLSVRLGTNSPLHF
TRBD2 - TRBJ2-1 TRBV7-6 15 TGTGCCAGCAGCTTAGAGGGACTACTCGGCAATGAGCAGTTCTTC CASSLEGLLGNEQFF
TRBD1 - TRBJ1-2 TRBV30 15 TGTGCCTGGACAAATTGGGACAGGGGCCGCTATGGCTACACCTTC CAWTNWDRGRYGYTF
- - TRBJ2-5 TRBV18 13 TGTGCCAGCTCACCAGACCTGAGAGAGACCCAGTACTTC CASSPDLRETQYF
- - TRBJ1-2 TRBV21-1 14 TGTGCCAGCAGCAAAGCAAGGCCGGGTGGCGGCTACACCTTC CASSKARPGGGYTF
- - TRBJ1-1 TRBV11-3 14 TGTGCCAGCAGCTTAGCAGGGATTAACACTGAAGCTTTCTTT CASSLAGINTEAFF
- - TRBJ1-5 TRBV29-1 12 TGCAGCGTCGGAGACAGCAATCAGCCCCAGCATTTT CSVGDSNQPQHF
- - TRBJ2-7 TRBV5-1 14 TGCGCCAGCAGCTTGGCGGAGGGGCTAGCGGAGCAGTACTTC CASSLAEGLAEQYF
TRBD1 few TRBJ1-1 TRBV18 13 TGTGCCAGCTCACCTGGACAGGGGGCTGAAGCTTTCTTT CASSPGQGAEAFF
- - TRBJ1-1 TRBV9 15 TGTGCCAGCAGCCCTTGGCCCGACTCGAACACTGAAGCTTTCTTT CASSPWPDSNTEAFF
- - TRBJ1-2 TRBV6-6 14 TGTGCCAGCAGTAAATACAGGGACGCCTATGGCTACACCTTC CASSKYRDAYGYTF
- once TRBJ1-4 TRBV19 10 TGTGCCAGTAAGGAGGAAAAACTGTTTTTT CASKEEKLFF
- - TRBJ1-6 TRBV29-1 15 TGCAGCGTCTCCAACGGGGCTTCCGAGAATTCACCCCTCCACTTT CSVSNGASENSPLHF
TRBD1 - TRBJ2-7 TRBV6-5 14 TGTGCCAGCAGTTACGGGGCAGGGGGACGGGGGCAGTACTTC CASSYGAGGRGQYF
- - TRBJ2-7 TRBV27 14 TGTGCCAGCAGTAATCTACTGAAATCCTACGAGCAGTACTTC CASSNLLKSYEQYF
- - TRBJ2-7 TRBV28 16 TGTGCCAGCAGTCCCGGGACAACCAACGGCGGGCTCGAGCAGTACTTC CASSPGTTNGGLEQYF
TRBD1 - TRBJ2-7 TRBV2 13 TGTGCCAGCAGGGGACAGGGTAGCTTCGAGCAGTACTTC CASRGQGSFEQYF
- - TRBJ2-2 TRBV11-2 17 TGTGCCAGCAGCTTAGATCCGGAAGCGGCGAACACCGGGGAGCTGTTTTTT CASSLDPEAANTGELFF
- once TRBJ2-2 TRBV5-1 17 TGCGCCAGCAGCTTGCTCGCGAACAGCCACGGCTCCGGGGAGCTGTTTTTT CASSLLANSHGSGELFF
- - TRBJ1-1 TRBV19 13 TGTGCCGGATCTACCGCACCGAACACTGAAGCTTTCTTT CAGSTAPNTEAFF
- - TRBJ2-7 TRBV12-2 15 TGTGCAAGTCGCCAATTTACGGGACAGACCTACGAGCAGTACTTC CASRQFTGQTYEQYF
- - TRBJ1-1 TRBV7-9 15 TGTGCCAGCAGCCGTTGGGGGGGAAAGGACACTGAAGCTTTCTTT CASSRWGGKDTEAFF
- - TRBJ2-3 TRBV4-3 14 TGCGCCAGCAGCCAAGAGGGGGGCGCGGATACGCAGTATTTT CASSQEGGADTQYF